This is a list of T cell receptor beta chains from one sample in a study of shared T cell receptors in the human thymus. Some clones are missing from TCRdb's copy, which holds only in-frame ones; the method was immunoSEQ multiplex PCR. Of about 660,000 clones in the sample, 88% were seen once. The same sample was also used in a study of human thymus T cells.

The sequenced sample was thymocytes. The source of these receptors is a boy under three years old with a congenital heart defect. Both conserved end residues are part of each CDR3. D genes are given only for firm matches. Size values are once, few and many counts, or a class for expanded clones, and some rows have none.

d_gene: .
j_gene: TRBJ2-5
v_gene: TRBV7-6
abundance: .
CDR3aa: CASSHPVGRRKTQYF
CDR3nt: TGTGCCAGCAGCCACCCTGTCGGGAGACGAAAGACCCAGTACTTC

d_gene: .
j_gene: TRBJ2-2
v_gene: TRBV7-6
abundance: .
CDR3aa: CASSLYRNRNTGELFF
CDR3nt: TGTGCCAGCAGCTTATATCGGAACAGGAACACCGGGGAGCTGTTTTTT

d_gene: .
j_gene: TRBJ1-4
v_gene: TRBV7-9
abundance: .
CDR3aa: CASSLRWGREGSTNEKLFF
CDR3nt: TGTGCCAGCAGCTTGAGGTGGGGCAGGGAGGGGTCAACTAATGAAAAACTGTTTTTT

d_gene: .
j_gene: TRBJ2-1
v_gene: TRBV27
abundance: .
CDR3aa: CASSLYNYEQFF
CDR3nt: TGTGCCAGCAGTTTATATAACTATGAGCAGTTCTTC

d_gene: TRBD1
j_gene: TRBJ1-1
v_gene: TRBV29-1
abundance: .
CDR3aa: CSDRDRGLFTEAFF
CDR3nt: TGCAGCGACCGGGACAGGGGTTTGTTCACTGAAGCTTTCTTT

d_gene: TRBD1
j_gene: TRBJ2-4
v_gene: TRBV30
abundance: .
CDR3aa: CACQGVPTLAKNIQYF
CDR3nt: TGTGCCTGCCAGGGGGTTCCCACTTTAGCCAAAAACATTCAGTACTTC

d_gene: .
j_gene: TRBJ1-6
v_gene: TRBV4-3
abundance: .
CDR3aa: CASSQGTQGPNSPLHF
CDR3nt: TGCGCCAGCAGCCAAGGAACCCAGGGGCCTAATTCACCCCTCCACTTT

d_gene: TRBD1
j_gene: TRBJ2-7
v_gene: TRBV11-2
abundance: .
CDR3aa: CASSYPRTGLYEQYF
CDR3nt: TGTGCCAGCAGCTACCCGCGGACAGGGCTCTACGAGCAGTACTTC

d_gene: .
j_gene: TRBJ1-1
v_gene: TRBV20-1
abundance: .
CDR3aa: CSANTGFEAFF
CDR3nt: TGCAGTGCTAATACAGGGTTTGAAGCTTTCTTT

d_gene: TRBD1
j_gene: TRBJ2-6
v_gene: TRBV23-1
abundance: .
CDR3aa: CASRVTGTGYSGANVLTF
CDR3nt: TGCGCCAGCAGGGTCACCGGGACAGGCTACTCTGGGGCCAACGTCCTGACTTTC

d_gene: .
j_gene: TRBJ2-7
v_gene: TRBV4-2
abundance: few
CDR3aa: CASSQGQGVVEQYF
CDR3nt: TGTGCCAGCAGCCAAGGCCAGGGTGTAGTCGAGCAGTACTTC

d_gene: .
j_gene: TRBJ1-1
v_gene: TRBV29-1
abundance: .
CDR3aa: CSVLGTGMNTEAFF
CDR3nt: TGCAGCGTTTTGGGTACAGGGATGAACACTGAAGCTTTCTTT

d_gene: TRBD1
j_gene: TRBJ1-4
v_gene: TRBV11-3
abundance: .
CDR3aa: CASSPSRRGQTTNEKLFF
CDR3nt: TGTGCCAGCAGCCCCTCACGTCGGGGACAGACAACTAATGAAAAACTGTTTTTT

d_gene: .
j_gene: TRBJ2-7
v_gene: TRBV10-3
abundance: .
CDR3aa: CAIAGRREYEQYF
CDR3nt: TGTGCCATCGCCGGGAGAAGAGAGTACGAGCAGTACTTC

d_gene: TRBD2
j_gene: TRBJ2-7
v_gene: TRBV15
abundance: .
CDR3aa: CATSRDFGEGSYEQYF
CDR3nt: TGTGCCACCAGCAGAGACTTTGGGGAGGGGTCCTACGAGCAGTACTTC

d_gene: TRBD2
j_gene: TRBJ2-7
v_gene: TRBV7-2
abundance: .
CDR3aa: CASSLSPSGTYGEQYF
CDR3nt: TGTGCCAGCAGCTTATCCCCTAGCGGGACCTATGGGGAGCAGTACTTC

d_gene: TRBD2
j_gene: TRBJ2-1
v_gene: TRBV9
abundance: once
CDR3aa: CASSPGTSGRPYNEQFF
CDR3nt: TGTGCCAGCAGCCCCGGGACTAGCGGGAGACCCTACAATGAGCAGTTCTTC

d_gene: TRBD1
j_gene: TRBJ2-7
v_gene: TRBV4-1
abundance: .
CDR3aa: CASSQATGESYEQYF
CDR3nt: TGCGCCAGCAGCCAAGCGACAGGGGAGTCCTACGAGCAGTACTTC

d_gene: .
j_gene: TRBJ2-2
v_gene: TRBV6-5
abundance: once
CDR3aa: CASSLNTGELFF
CDR3nt: TGTGCCAGCAGCTTAAACACCGGGGAGCTGTTTTTT

d_gene: TRBD1
j_gene: TRBJ2-2
v_gene: TRBV4-3
abundance: .
CDR3aa: CASSRRARTGDTGELFF
CDR3nt: TGCGCCAGCAGCCGAAGAGCACGAACAGGGGACACCGGGGAGCTGTTTTTT

d_gene: .
j_gene: TRBJ2-3
v_gene: TRBV6-1
abundance: .
CDR3aa: CASSDRTDTQYF
CDR3nt: TGTGCCAGCAGTGACAGAACAGATACGCAGTATTTT

d_gene: TRBD2
j_gene: TRBJ2-5
v_gene: TRBV5-1
abundance: .
CDR3aa: CASSLIGSGRVRETQYF
CDR3nt: TGCGCCAGCAGCTTGATTGGTAGCGGGAGGGTCCGAGAGACCCAGTACTTC

d_gene: .
j_gene: TRBJ1-1
v_gene: TRBV28
abundance: few
CDR3aa: CASSDRGRNTEAFF
CDR3nt: TGTGCCAGCAGTGATCGGGGAAGGAACACTGAAGCTTTCTTT

d_gene: .
j_gene: TRBJ1-5
v_gene: TRBV28
abundance: .
CDR3aa: CASSLGGQPQHF
CDR3nt: TGTGCCAGCAGTCTGGGGGGTCAGCCCCAGCATTTT

d_gene: .
j_gene: TRBJ2-3
v_gene: TRBV27
abundance: .
CDR3aa: CASSFEGTGDTQYF
CDR3nt: TGTGCCAGCAGTTTCGAGGGTACGGGGGATACGCAGTATTTT

d_gene: TRBD2
j_gene: TRBJ2-1
v_gene: TRBV7-2
abundance: .
CDR3aa: CASSFGRGGNEQFF
CDR3nt: TGTGCCAGCAGCTTCGGGCGGGGGGGGAATGAGCAGTTCTTC

d_gene: .
j_gene: TRBJ1-2
v_gene: TRBV4-3
abundance: .
CDR3aa: CASSRLGFRGYTF
CDR3nt: TGCGCCAGCAGCCGACTTGGGTTTCGGGGCTACACCTTC

d_gene: .
j_gene: TRBJ2-5
v_gene: TRBV18
abundance: once
CDR3aa: CASSPCGGTLPGTQYF
CDR3nt: TGTGCCAGCTCACCATGCGGTGGTACCCTGCCGGGGACCCAGTACTTC

d_gene: .
j_gene: TRBJ2-3
v_gene: TRBV4-3
abundance: .
CDR3aa: CASSPTGFVTDTQYF
CDR3nt: TGCGCCAGCAGCCCAACAGGGTTTGTAACAGATACGCAGTATTTT

d_gene: .
j_gene: TRBJ1-4
v_gene: TRBV7-9
abundance: .
CDR3aa: CASGYGLEKLFF
CDR3nt: TGTGCCAGCGGTTACGGACTTGAAAAACTGTTTTTT

d_gene: .
j_gene: TRBJ2-4
v_gene: TRBV4-1
abundance: once
CDR3aa: CASSQDQRGAKNIQYF
CDR3nt: TGCGCCAGCAGCCAAGATCAGAGAGGAGCCAAAAACATTCAGTACTTC

d_gene: TRBD2
j_gene: TRBJ2-1
v_gene: TRBV4-3
abundance: .
CDR3aa: CASSQVSTSGIYNEQFF
CDR3nt: TGCGCCAGCAGCCAAGTATCAACTAGCGGGATTTACAATGAGCAGTTCTTC

d_gene: .
j_gene: TRBJ1-5
v_gene: TRBV7-8
abundance: few
CDR3aa: CASSLGRATEAWYNQPQHF
CDR3nt: TGTGCCAGCAGCTTAGGGCGTGCCACGGAGGCTTGGTACAATCAGCCCCAGCATTTT

d_gene: TRBD2
j_gene: TRBJ2-7
v_gene: TRBV7-3
abundance: .
CDR3aa: CASSLAGSGGPIHEQYF
CDR3nt: TGTGCCAGCAGCTTAGCCGGTTCGGGAGGGCCTATCCACGAGCAGTACTTC

d_gene: TRBD2
j_gene: TRBJ2-3
v_gene: TRBV9
abundance: .
CDR3aa: CASGGGGLAGADTQYF
CDR3nt: TGTGCCAGCGGCGGGGGTGGACTAGCGGGAGCAGATACGCAGTATTTT

d_gene: TRBD1
j_gene: TRBJ2-2
v_gene: TRBV4-3
abundance: .
CDR3aa: CASSQRQGVFTGELFF
CDR3nt: TGCGCCAGCAGCCAAAGACAGGGGGTATTCACCGGGGAGCTGTTTTTT

d_gene: .
j_gene: TRBJ2-7
v_gene: TRBV5-1
abundance: .
CDR3aa: CASSLELGGRYEQYF
CDR3nt: TGCGCCAGCAGCTTGGAGTTGGGCGGGCGGTACGAGCAGTACTTC

d_gene: .
j_gene: TRBJ1-1
v_gene: TRBV5-4
abundance: .
CDR3aa: CASSPTGTEAFF
CDR3nt: TGTGCCAGCAGCCCAACGGGGACTGAAGCTTTCTTT

d_gene: TRBD1
j_gene: TRBJ2-7
v_gene: TRBV7-9
abundance: .
CDR3aa: CASSLYYYRDRDEQYF
CDR3nt: TGTGCCAGCAGCTTATATTATTACCGGGACAGAGACGAGCAGTACTTC

d_gene: .
j_gene: TRBJ2-7
v_gene: TRBV7-9
abundance: .
CDR3aa: CASSVGGSRPYEQYF
CDR3nt: TGTGCCAGCAGCGTAGGTGGTAGCCGCCCCTACGAGCAGTACTTC

d_gene: .
j_gene: TRBJ2-3
v_gene: TRBV2
abundance: .
CDR3aa: CASSDRGRRDTQYF
CDR3nt: TGTGCCAGCAGTGATAGAGGCCGAAGAGATACGCAGTATTTT

d_gene: .
j_gene: TRBJ2-7
v_gene: TRBV7-2
abundance: .
CDR3aa: CASSLDKGHQHEQYF
CDR3nt: TGTGCCAGCAGCTTAGACAAGGGACATCAACACGAGCAGTACTTC

d_gene: .
j_gene: TRBJ2-1
v_gene: TRBV4-3
abundance: .
CDR3aa: CASSQVFLIRDYNEQFF
CDR3nt: TGCGCCAGCAGCCAAGTCTTTTTAATCCGGGACTACAATGAGCAGTTCTTC

d_gene: TRBD1
j_gene: TRBJ2-3
v_gene: TRBV5-1
abundance: .
CDR3aa: CASSLVPGQDTDTQYF
CDR3nt: TGCGCCAGCAGCTTGGTTCCGGGACAGGACACAGATACGCAGTATTTT

d_gene: .
j_gene: TRBJ2-2
v_gene: TRBV5-1
abundance: .
CDR3aa: CASSPPRGKVGELFF
CDR3nt: TGCGCCAGCAGCCCACCCCGGGGGAAGGTCGGGGAGCTGTTTTTT

d_gene: TRBD2
j_gene: TRBJ2-7
v_gene: TRBV7-8
abundance: .
CDR3aa: CASSFCSSGSSYEQYF
CDR3nt: TGTGCCAGCAGCTTCTGTTCTAGCGGGAGCTCCTACGAGCAGTACTTC

d_gene: .
j_gene: TRBJ2-7
v_gene: TRBV15
abundance: .
CDR3aa: CATSPWAGPYEQYF
CDR3nt: TGTGCCACCAGCCCTTGGGCCGGCCCCTACGAGCAGTACTTC

d_gene: TRBD2
j_gene: TRBJ2-3
v_gene: TRBV10-3
abundance: .
CDR3aa: CAISGGRAGGPPRTDTQYF
CDR3nt: TGTGCCATCAGTGGGGGAAGGGCGGGAGGGCCCCCCCGCACAGATACGCAGTATTTT

d_gene: .
j_gene: TRBJ2-1
v_gene: TRBV29-1
abundance: .
CDR3aa: CSAPGLPDNEQFF
CDR3nt: TGCAGCGCACCGGGACTTCCCGACAATGAGCAGTTCTTC

d_gene: TRBD2
j_gene: TRBJ2-1
v_gene: TRBV6-7
abundance: .
CDR3aa: CASTLPTSGSGGNEQFF
CDR3nt: TGTGCCAGCACCTTACCAACTAGCGGGAGTGGCGGGAATGAGCAGTTCTTC

d_gene: TRBD1
j_gene: TRBJ2-3
v_gene: TRBV4-3
abundance: .
CDR3aa: CASSQDAPRDRGLTTDTQYF
CDR3nt: TGCGCCAGCAGCCAAGACGCCCCCCGGGACAGGGGGCTGACCACAGATACGCAGTATTTT

d_gene: .
j_gene: TRBJ1-2
v_gene: TRBV28
abundance: .
CDR3aa: CASSSNPAGAGGYTF
CDR3nt: TGTGCCAGCAGTTCAAACCCCGCAGGGGCCGGTGGCTACACCTTC

d_gene: .
j_gene: TRBJ2-2
v_gene: TRBV7-6
abundance: .
CDR3aa: CASSFYRETTGELFF
CDR3nt: TGTGCCAGCAGCTTCTACCGGGAGACCACCGGGGAGCTGTTTTTT

d_gene: TRBD2
j_gene: TRBJ2-1
v_gene: TRBV13
abundance: .
CDR3aa: CASSSVAGGGDEQFF
CDR3nt: TGTGCCAGCAGCTCGGTTGCGGGAGGGGGAGATGAGCAGTTCTTC